This is a list of T cell receptor beta chains from one sample in a study of spatial heterogeneity in lung cancer. TCRdb reanalysed the 5' RACE reads using MiXCR and keeps one entry per CDR3 protein. The sample yields some 50,000 distinct CDR3 sequences, about an eighth seen once. Sequences were derived from PBMCs, sampled at surgery. The receptors derive from a female donor with early-stage non-small cell lung cancer. Each CDR3 is given with its conserved first and last residue. A D gene is named only where the DNA matches it firmly. Clone size is stated in some rows and not others, as once, few, many or a class when expanded.

J,size,D,V,DNA,CDR3
TRBJ1-1,.,TRBD1,TRBV5-4,TGTGCCAGCAACTCTAGGGACAGCGCCGGTGAAGCTTTCTTT,CASNSRDSAGEAFF
TRBJ1-6,.,TRBD1,TRBV7-8,TGTGCCAGCAGCTTAGTCAGGGACAGGGGTAATTCACCCCTCCACTTT,CASSLVRDRGNSPLHF
TRBJ2-3,.,.,TRBV2,TGTGCCACCCACCAGGACAGCACAGATACGCAGTATTTT,CATHQDSTDTQYF
TRBJ2-7,.,TRBD1,TRBV28,TGTGCCAGCAGTGTCACCGGGACAGGGAACTACGAGCAGTACTTC,CASSVTGTGNYEQYF
TRBJ1-1,.,.,TRBV19,TGTGCCAGTATGGGAGACAGGAACACTGAAGCTTTCTTT,CASMGDRNTEAFF
TRBJ2-1,medium-sized,.,TRBV29-1,TGCAGCGCCAATGACAGACCCAATGAGCAGTTCTTC,CSANDRPNEQFF
TRBJ2-1,many,TRBD2,TRBV7-2,TGTGCCAGCAGGCCGGGACTAGCGGGGCAGCAGTTCTTC,CASRPGLAGQQFF
TRBJ1-3,many,.,TRBV7-2,TGTGCCAGCAGCCAAACCGGAAACACCATATATTTT,CASSQTGNTIYF
TRBJ1-5,many,.,TRBV7-2,TGTGCCAGCAGCCCTCCAGATAGCAATCAGCCCCAGCATTTT,CASSPPDSNQPQHF
TRBJ1-2,few,TRBD1,TRBV2,TGTGCCAGCAGGGACAGGGTGCCGAACTATGGCTACACCTTC,CASRDRVPNYGYTF
TRBJ2-5,.,.,TRBV3-1,TGTGCCAGCAGCCACTCCCATGGCGGACAAGAGACCCAGTACTTC,CASSHSHGGQETQYF
TRBJ2-2,.,.,TRBV7-2,TGTGCCAGCCGGCGCGGGGTCGGAAACACCGGGGAGCTGTTTTTT,CASRRGVGNTGELFF
TRBJ1-5,few,TRBD1,TRBV28,TGTGCCAGCAGCCTCGACTACGGGACAGTGGGTCAGCCCCAGCATTTT,CASSLDYGTVGQPQHF
TRBJ2-3,many,TRBD2,TRBV7-6,TGTGCCAGCAGCGGACTAGCGGGGGGCACAGATACGCAGTATTTT,CASSGLAGGTDTQYF
TRBJ1-2,.,.,TRBV7-9,TGTGCCAGCAGCTTACGGCAGGTCTATGGCTACTCCTTC,CASSLRQVYGYSF
TRBJ1-6,.,.,TRBV6-2/TRBV6-3,TGTGCCAGCAGTTACGCCCCCAGGGGCTCACCCCTCCACTTT,CASSYAPRGSPLHF
TRBJ2-4,many,TRBD1,TRBV20-1,TGCAGTGCTAGAGGTTCAGGGGGTATGGACATTCAGTACTTC,CSARGSGGMDIQYF
TRBJ2-1,few,.,TRBV10-2,TGCGCCAGCAGTGTGTCGCGGTACAATGAGCAGTTCTTC,CASSVSRYNEQFF
TRBJ2-4,many,TRBD1,TRBV7-6,TGTGCCAGCAGCTTAGCGCGGGCAGGGGGAGCCAAAAACATTCAGTACTTC,CASSLARAGGAKNIQYF
TRBJ2-7,.,TRBD2,TRBV6-6,TGTGCCAGCACCACGTCTAGGCGGGGGGCCGCCTACGAGCAGTACTTC,CASTTSRRGAAYEQYF
TRBJ2-5,.,.,TRBV5-6,TGTGCCAGCAGCTTCTCCCCCAGGTCTCAAGAGACCCAGTACTTC,CASSFSPRSQETQYF
TRBJ1-1,many,TRBD1,TRBV6-1,TGTGCCAGCAGCGAGGACAGGGTTACTGAAGCTTTCTTT,CASSEDRVTEAFF
TRBJ2-7,many,TRBD1,TRBV7-9,TGTGCCAGCAGCTCAAGCGACAGGGGGCTTCGTGAGCAGTACTTC,CASSSSDRGLREQYF
TRBJ2-7,many,TRBD2,TRBV2,TGTGCCAGCGGGGCTAGCGGGGGCCTCTCCTACGAGCAGTACTTC,CASGASGGLSYEQYF
TRBJ1-5,.,.,TRBV27,TGTGCCAGCAGTTTAGAGGAAGGCCAGCCCCAGCATTTT,CASSLEEGQPQHF
TRBJ1-6,many,.,TRBV15,TGTGCCACCAGCAGCTATGGGGGCTCTTCACCCCTCCACTTT,CATSSYGGSSPLHF
TRBJ2-5,many,TRBD1,TRBV6-2/TRBV6-3,TGTGCCAGCAGTTACGGACAGGGACGAAAGACCCAGTACTTC,CASSYGQGRKTQYF
TRBJ2-5,.,.,TRBV29-1,TGCAGCGTTGACCCGCTAGTTGAGACCCAGTACTTC,CSVDPLVETQYF
TRBJ2-3,few,.,TRBV7-9,TGTGCCAGCAGCTTAGAATTGCGTGGCACAGATACGCAGTATTTT,CASSLELRGTDTQYF